The present TCR beta chain was sequenced within a study of blood T cells in healthy people across ages. Findings of the study overall: A strong correlation was found between TCR beta diversity and the percentage of naive T cells. Donors of long life had a larger count of naive CD4+ cells and greater diversity than aged donors. Possibly, changes in expanded clonotypes were confounded because donor CMV status was unknown.

Points on this clonotype: What it binds is not known.

A sample-barcoded 5' primer and a J-beta primer mix were used in a second PCR of roughly 7 to 11 cycles. In TCRdb, the 5' RACE reads were re-called with MiXCR into one record per CDR3 protein. The sample contains around 1.1 million distinct CDR3 sequences, approximately 38% of which appear only once. Each donor was a healthy Caucasian individual from Russia, aged about 6 to 95. The receptor comes from a man aged 18 to 30 in good health. Sequencing used blood.

The CDR3 DNA reads TGTGCCAGCAGCAAAGCGCGGATACCAGTACCCCACACTGAAGCTTTCTTT. It translates to CASSKARIPVPHTEAFF. This sequence joins TRBV21-1 and TRBJ1-1. TRBV21-1 is classified as a pseudogene. This CDR3 region has 17 residues.